The source of this T cell receptor (beta chain) is a study of shared clonotypes between healthy human individuals. Replicate PCRs from sorted subsets contained 200 ng DNA, which is 29,000 or so T cell genomes. How the authors handled the data: For the immunoSEQ data, sequences were junction-only without quality scores, so filtering differed. The data were produced by immunoSEQ multiplex PCR, yet TCRdb's version contains in-frame clones alone and is incomplete. V and J calls and clone size are those listed in that table; D and trimming were worked out from the DNA. This sample has around 1.1 million clones, with 75% to 85% found just once. In regard to this clone: Its specificity is unknown.

The CDR3 has 9 amino acids. Germline CDR1 DFQATT, CDR2 SNEGSKA (reference sequence). V gave up 8 bases and J gave up 5 bases, with 6 bases separating them. Study results and limitations: When naive CD4 clonotypes were compared across a few donors, about 4.9% were shared.

The rearrangement links TRBV20-1 to TRBJ2-5; D gene uncertain. Material: memory CD4+ T cells from PBMCs. Subset reported: CD45RA-negative fraction. This TCR was recovered from a man between 18 and 29 years old in good health. Some clones in this sample may be carry-over from other donors' samples. The CDR3 DNA sequence: TGCAGTCGTCGGGAGACCCAGTACTTC. This gives the protein CSRRETQYF.